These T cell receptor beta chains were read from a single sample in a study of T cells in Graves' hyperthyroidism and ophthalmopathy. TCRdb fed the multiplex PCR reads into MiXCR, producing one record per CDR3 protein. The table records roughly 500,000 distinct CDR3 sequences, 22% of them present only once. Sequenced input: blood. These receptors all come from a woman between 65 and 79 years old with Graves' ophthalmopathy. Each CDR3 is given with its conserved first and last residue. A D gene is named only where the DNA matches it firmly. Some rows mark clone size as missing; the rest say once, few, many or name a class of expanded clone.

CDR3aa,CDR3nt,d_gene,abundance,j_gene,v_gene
CASSEVSGTQETQYF,TGTGCCAGCAGTGAAGTGAGTGGGACTCAAGAGACCCAGTACTTC,.,many,TRBJ2-5,TRBV6-1
CARQGPQSSYEQYF,TGTGCCCGTCAGGGACCCCAAAGCTCCTACGAGCAGTACTTC,.,many,TRBJ2-7,TRBV2
CASSYYSGRSETQYF,TGTGCCAGCAGCTATTATAGCGGGAGATCCGAGACCCAGTACTTC,TRBD2,.,TRBJ2-5,TRBV7-6
CASSFIDLAEAFF,TGTGCCAGTAGTTTCATTGATTTGGCTGAAGCTTTCTTT,.,.,TRBJ1-1,TRBV19
CAWSLRVSPLHF,TGTGCCTGGAGCCTGAGGGTTTCACCCCTCCACTTT,.,few,TRBJ1-6,TRBV30
CASSPGTVGNTIYF,TGTGCCAGCTCACCCGGGACAGTTGGAAACACCATATATTTT,TRBD1,.,TRBJ1-3,TRBV18
CASSQFRSPREQFF,TGTGCCAGCAGCCAATTTCGATCGCCGAGGGAGCAGTTCTTC,.,.,TRBJ2-1,TRBV3-1
CASGDRVNTEAFF,TGTGCCAGTGGGGACAGGGTGAACACTGAAGCTTTCTTT,TRBD1,.,TRBJ1-1,TRBV19
CASSAPGRVPFYEQYF,TGTGCCAGCAGCGCTCCGGGACGGGTACCTTTTTACGAGCAGTACTTC,.,.,TRBJ2-7,TRBV11-2
CATGLGGRTNEQFF,TGTGCCACCGGACTGGGCGGGAGGACGAATGAGCAGTTCTTC,TRBD2,many,TRBJ2-1,TRBV24-1
CASTRDPSSYNEQFF,TGTGCCAGCACCCGGGACCCGAGCTCCTACAATGAGCAGTTCTTC,.,.,TRBJ2-1,TRBV14
CASIGSGTRTNYEQYF,TGTGCCAGCATTGGCTCCGGGACCAGAACCAACTACGAGCAGTACTTC,.,few,TRBJ2-7,TRBV28
CASRQGSGGANVLTF,TGTGCCAGCAGGCAAGGGTCTGGTGGGGCCAACGTCCTGACTTTC,.,.,TRBJ2-6,TRBV6-1
CSASLAGAGEQYF,TGCAGTGCTAGTTTAGCGGGAGCGGGCGAGCAGTACTTC,TRBD2,few,TRBJ2-7,TRBV20-1
CASSRLAGGREQCF,TGTGCCAGCAGTAGACTAGCGGGAGGGCGTGAGCAGTGCTTC,TRBD2,.,TRBJ2-1,TRBV6-2/TRBV6-3
CASSLSVSKGAFF,TGTGCCAGCAGTTTATCTGTCTCCAAAGGAGCTTTCTTT,.,few,TRBJ1-1,TRBV28
CASSWSGRITDTQYF,TGCGCCAGCAGCTGGAGCGGGAGGATCACAGATACGCAGTATTTT,TRBD2,.,TRBJ2-3,TRBV5-1
CASVRLAEGNEQFF,TGTGCCAGCGTACGACTAGCGGAAGGTAATGAGCAGTTCTTC,TRBD2,many,TRBJ2-1,TRBV12-3/TRBV12-4
CASSSASYRGRGEKLFF,TGTGCCAGCAGCTCGGCCTCCTACAGGGGGAGAGGTGAAAAACTGTTTTTT,TRBD1,.,TRBJ1-4,TRBV5-4
CASSLVGGSGDTDTQYF,TGTGCCAGCAGCTTAGTTGGTGGTAGCGGGGACACAGATACGCAGTATTTT,TRBD2,.,TRBJ2-3,TRBV7-2
CASSLVSGLNEQFF,TGTGCCAGCAGCTTAGTCTCGGGGTTGAATGAGCAGTTCTTC,.,many,TRBJ2-1,TRBV7-2
CASSNLPQGTKEAFF,TGTGCCAGCAGTAACCTCCCACAGGGAACCAAGGAAGCTTTCTTT,.,many,TRBJ1-1,TRBV27
CASSPQGQSNQPQHF,TGCGCCAGCAGCCCGCAGGGACAGAGCAATCAGCCCCAGCATTTT,TRBD1,few,TRBJ1-5,TRBV5-1
CASSLEMRGPTGELFF,TGTGCCAGCAGCTTGGAGATGCGGGGCCCGACCGGGGAGCTGTTTTTT,.,.,TRBJ2-2,TRBV5-4
CASSQRDSYTGELFF,TGTGCCAGCAGTCAAAGGGACAGTTACACCGGGGAGCTGTTTTTT,TRBD1,many,TRBJ2-2,TRBV27
CATSREGSSYNEQFF,TGTGCCACCAGCAGAGAAGGGAGCTCCTACAATGAGCAGTTCTTC,.,.,TRBJ2-1,TRBV15
CASRSRRERQPQHF,TGTGCCAGTAGATCACGACGCGAGCGTCAGCCCCAGCATTTT,.,many,TRBJ1-5,TRBV19
CASSLIVKGGEKLFF,TGTGCCAGCAGTTTAATTGTCAAGGGCGGTGAAAAACTGTTTTTT,.,few,TRBJ1-4,TRBV28
CASSFGGLSDEQYF,TGTGCCAGCAGCTTCGGTGGGCTATCCGACGAGCAGTACTTC,.,many,TRBJ2-7,TRBV7-2
CASRDDLSGYTF,TGTGCCAGCAGGGACGACTTGTCTGGCTACACCTTC,.,.,TRBJ1-2,TRBV6-1
CSARGLGTSGTYEQYF,TGCAGTGCTAGGGGATTAGGGACTAGCGGAACCTACGAGCAGTACTTC,TRBD2,.,TRBJ2-7,TRBV20-1
CASSDGLAGMDEQYF,TGTGCCAGCTCAGATGGACTAGCGGGAATGGACGAGCAGTACTTC,TRBD2,.,TRBJ2-7,TRBV18
CASSLAGTGELNEQYF,TGTGCCAGCAGCTTAGCAGGGACAGGGGAACTGAACGAGCAGTACTTC,TRBD1,few,TRBJ2-7,TRBV7-2
CSATQTGETQYF,TGCAGTGCTACCCAGACAGGGGAGACCCAGTACTTC,TRBD1,.,TRBJ2-5,TRBV20-1
CASTPSGGSSYNEQFF,TGTGCCAGCACCCCCTCTGGAGGGAGCTCCTACAATGAGCAGTTCTTC,.,few,TRBJ2-1,TRBV28
CAISDGDRVRTEAFF,TGTGCCATCAGTGATGGGGACAGGGTCAGAACTGAAGCTTTCTTT,TRBD1,few,TRBJ1-1,TRBV10-3
CASSIVARGPNQPQHF,TGTGCCAGTAGTATAGTTGCCAGGGGGCCCAATCAGCCCCAGCATTTT,TRBD1,few,TRBJ1-5,TRBV19
CASSAPGVNIQYF,TGTGCCAGCAGTGCCCCGGGGGTAAACATTCAGTACTTC,.,.,TRBJ2-4,TRBV12-3/TRBV12-4
CASSLFPGTNSYNEQFF,TGTGCCAGCAGCCTTTTTCCCGGGACTAACTCCTACAATGAGCAGTTCTTC,TRBD2,.,TRBJ2-1,TRBV5-5
CASSPGLGNTGELFF,TGTGCCAGCAGCCCGGGACTTGGAAACACCGGGGAGCTGTTTTTT,.,many,TRBJ2-2,TRBV7-2
CSVQGEATNIQYF,TGCAGCGTACAGGGTGAGGCCACTAACATTCAGTACTTC,.,.,TRBJ2-4,TRBV29-1
CASSRTGGAYEQYF,TGTGCCAGCAGTCGGACCGGGGGGGCCTACGAGCAGTACTTC,TRBD2,few,TRBJ2-7,TRBV6-1
CSVEWGTDTQYF,TGCAGCGTTGAATGGGGCACAGATACGCAGTATTTT,.,many,TRBJ2-3,TRBV29-1
CASRGRLNSPLHF,TGTGCCAGCCGGGGACGGCTTAATTCACCCCTCCACTTT,.,few,TRBJ1-6,TRBV6-1
CASSYRDNQPQHF,TGTGCCAGCAGTTACAGGGACAATCAGCCCCAGCATTTT,.,many,TRBJ1-5,TRBV12-3/TRBV12-4
CASSWDRVSETQYF,TGTGCCAGCAGTTGGGACAGGGTCTCGGAGACCCAGTACTTC,TRBD1,many,TRBJ2-5,TRBV11-1
CASSFETVPYEQYF,TGTGCTAGCAGCTTTGAGACAGTACCTTACGAGCAGTACTTC,.,.,TRBJ2-7,TRBV7-7
CASRLSGRAWNTGELFF,TGTGCCAGCAGACTCAGCGGGAGGGCCTGGAACACCGGGGAGCTGTTTTTT,TRBD2,.,TRBJ2-2,TRBV6-1
CSADIVGETQYF,TGCAGTGCCGATATCGTTGGGGAGACCCAGTACTTC,.,.,TRBJ2-5,TRBV20-1
CASSLERPSTDTQYF,TGTGCCAGCAGCTTAGAAAGGCCTAGCACAGATACGCAGTATTTT,.,many,TRBJ2-3,TRBV7-2